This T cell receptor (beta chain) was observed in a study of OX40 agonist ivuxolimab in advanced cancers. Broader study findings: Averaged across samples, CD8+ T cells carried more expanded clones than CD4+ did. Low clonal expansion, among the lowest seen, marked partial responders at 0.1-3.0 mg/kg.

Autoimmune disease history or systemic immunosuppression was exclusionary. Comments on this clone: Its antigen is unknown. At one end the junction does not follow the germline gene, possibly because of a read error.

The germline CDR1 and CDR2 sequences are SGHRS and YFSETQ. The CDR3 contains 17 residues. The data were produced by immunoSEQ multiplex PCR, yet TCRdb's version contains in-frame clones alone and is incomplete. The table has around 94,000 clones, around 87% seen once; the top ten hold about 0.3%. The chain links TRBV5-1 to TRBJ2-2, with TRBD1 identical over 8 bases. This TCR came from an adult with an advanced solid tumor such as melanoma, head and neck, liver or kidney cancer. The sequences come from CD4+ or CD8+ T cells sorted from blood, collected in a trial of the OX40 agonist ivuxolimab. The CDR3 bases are TGCGCCAGCAGCTCGATCGGGGACAGGCTGAACGCCGGGGAGCTGTTTTTT. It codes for CASSSIGDRLNAGELFF.